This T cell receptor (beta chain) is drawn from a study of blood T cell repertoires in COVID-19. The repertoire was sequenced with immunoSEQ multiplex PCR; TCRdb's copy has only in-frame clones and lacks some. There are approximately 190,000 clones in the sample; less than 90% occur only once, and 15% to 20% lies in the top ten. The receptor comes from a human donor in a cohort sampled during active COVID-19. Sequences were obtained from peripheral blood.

This CDR3 reads CASSVQGMIQYF. The CDR3 DNA reads TGTGCCAGCAGCGTACAGGGAATGATTCAGTACTTC. The J gene is TRBJ2-4, the V gene TRBV7-2, with D maybe TRBD1 (6 bases). Per the germline V gene, CDR1 is SGHTA and CDR2 is FQGNSA. The V end lost 5 bases, the J end lost 10 bases, and 12 bases lay between the germline ends. The CDR3 sequence is 12 residues long.